These T cell receptor beta chains were read from a single sample in a study of cytotoxic CD8 clonotypes in ibrutinib-treated CLL. The method was immunoSEQ multiplex PCR; TCRdb's version includes in-frame clones alone and lacks a portion of them. Seen here are roughly 250,000 clones, roughly 70% observed once, and the top ten hold roughly 15%. Material: PBMCs, obtained after 24 months of ibrutinib treatment. Source of these receptors: a human donor with chronic lymphocytic leukemia. Both conserved end residues are part of each CDR3. The D gene is left open where the match is weak. Some rows have no size entry. The others give once, few or many, or a class for an expanded clone.

few	TRBV27	NA	TRBJ2-3	CASTGDTDTQYF	TGTGCCAGCACAGGGGACACAGATACGCAGTATTTT
NA	TRBV25-1	TRBD2	TRBJ2-7	CASSVPGGREYEQYF	TGTGCCAGCAGTGTTCCGGGGGGGAGGGAGTACGAGCAGTACTTC
NA	TRBV6-6	NA	TRBJ2-3	CASRSHWGTDTQYF	TGTGCCAGCAGGTCCCATTGGGGCACAGATACGCAGTATTTT
NA	TRBV9	NA	TRBJ2-5	CASSVGVGEAAQETQYF	TGTGCCAGCAGCGTAGGAGTGGGCGAGGCGGCCCAAGAGACCCAGTACTTC
NA	TRBV5-1	TRBD2	TRBJ2-4	CASSRGTSGDRNIQYF	TGCGCCAGCAGCCGGGGGACTAGCGGAGATAGAAACATTCAGTACTTC
NA	TRBV5-1	NA	TRBJ2-7	CASSLEGYEQYF	TGCGCCAGCAGCTTGGAGGGTTACGAGCAGTACTTC
NA	TRBV7-9	TRBD2	TRBJ2-5	CASSSGTSGSRQETQYF	TGTGCCAGCAGCTCGGGGACTAGCGGGAGTCGGCAAGAGACCCAGTACTTC
NA	TRBV28	NA	TRBJ2-1	CASKVAVSYNEQFF	TGTGCCAGCAAGGTAGCGGTTTCCTACAATGAGCAGTTCTTC
NA	TRBV27	NA	TRBJ2-7	CASNRGDEQYF	TGTGCCAGCAATAGGGGAGACGAGCAGTACTTC
few	TRBV6-5	NA	TRBJ1-5	CASSYSGVNQPQHF	TGTGCCAGCAGTTACTCAGGGGTAAATCAGCCCCAGCATTTT
once	TRBV2	NA	TRBJ1-5	CASSEWDSDQPQHF	TGTGCCAGCAGTGAATGGGATTCGGATCAGCCCCAGCATTTT
NA	TRBV6-5	TRBD1	TRBJ2-2	CASSYPGTGNTGELFF	TGTGCCAGCAGTTACCCCGGGACAGGGAACACCGGGGAGCTGTTTTTT
NA	TRBV19	TRBD1	TRBJ2-7	CASSQTGGYEQYF	TGTGCCAGTAGCCAGACAGGGGGCTACGAGCAGTACTTC
NA	TRBV6-6	NA	TRBJ2-2	CASSYWNGELFF	TGTGCCAGCAGTTACTGGAACGGGGAGCTGTTTTTT
NA	TRBV9	NA	TRBJ2-1	CASSVEGANEQFF	TGTGCCAGCAGCGTTGAAGGGGCCAATGAGCAGTTCTTC
NA	TRBV30	TRBD1	TRBJ1-4	CAWRDRGFEKLFF	TGTGCCTGGAGGGACAGGGGTTTTGAAAAACTGTTTTTT
NA	TRBV19	NA	TRBJ2-5	CASDPGSRETQYF	TGTGCCAGTGACCCGGGGTCTAGAGAGACCCAGTACTTC
NA	TRBV5-4	NA	TRBJ2-1	CASSEGLGTSSYNEQFF	TGTGCCAGCAGCGAAGGGCTCGGGACATCGTCCTACAATGAGCAGTTCTTC
NA	TRBV6-5	NA	TRBJ1-4	CASSYGPDDEKLFF	TGTGCCAGCAGTTACGGGCCGGACGATGAAAAACTGTTTTTT
few	TRBV2	TRBD1	TRBJ2-1	CASTRDSSYNEQFF	TGTGCCAGCACCCGGGACAGCTCCTACAATGAGCAGTTCTTC
NA	TRBV2	NA	TRBJ2-7	CASSEGTAPYEQYF	TGTGCCAGCAGTGAAGGGACAGCGCCCTACGAGCAGTACTTC
NA	TRBV15	NA	TRBJ2-4	CATSRLRLATQNIQYF	TGTGCCACCAGCAGACTCCGGCTAGCCACCCAAAACATTCAGTACTTC
medium-sized	TRBV27	TRBD1	TRBJ2-7	CASRTGTGHYEQYF	TGTGCCAGCAGGACCGGGACAGGACACTACGAGCAGTACTTC
NA	TRBV13	NA	TRBJ2-5	CASSLGNSEETQYF	TGTGCCAGCAGCTTAGGGAACTCCGAAGAGACCCAGTACTTC
NA	TRBV9	TRBD1	TRBJ1-3	CASSEMLGTEGNTIYF	TGTGCCAGCAGCGAGATGCTCGGGACAGAGGGAAACACCATATATTTT
few	TRBV6-5	NA	TRBJ1-1	CASRRDTTGAFF	TGTGCCAGCAGGAGGGACACCACAGGGGCTTTCTTT
few	TRBV28	NA	TRBJ1-1	CASSYTENTEAFF	TGTGCCAGCAGTTACACAGAGAACACTGAAGCTTTCTTT
few	TRBV20-1	NA	TRBJ1-2	CIGRRDYGYTF	TGCATAGGGCGACGAGACTATGGCTACACCTTC
NA	TRBV27	NA	TRBJ2-7	CASSFIIRTSEQYF	TGTGCCAGCAGTTTCATAATCCGGACGTCCGAGCAGTACTTC
NA	TRBV15	NA	TRBJ2-7	CATSTGSGGSYEQYF	TGTGCCACCAGCACCGGTAGCGGTGGCTCCTACGAGCAGTACTTC
NA	TRBV6-4	NA	TRBJ1-1	CASSHTLNTEAFF	TGTGCCAGCAGTCACACCCTGAACACTGAAGCTTTCTTT
NA	TRBV27	TRBD2	TRBJ2-7	CASSLMAGDYEQYF	TGTGCCAGCAGTTTAATGGCGGGAGACTACGAGCAGTACTTC